These 21 T cell receptor beta chains came from one sample sequenced in a study of OX40 agonist ivuxolimab in advanced cancers. Libraries were prepared through the immunoSEQ multiplex PCR assay. TCRdb carries this immuneACCESS record with in-frame sequences only. Its versions omit some clonotypes, under half of them owing to an unresolved V gene in the studies checked, with the rest unexplained. This sample gives about 94,000 clones in total; 80% to 90% of them show up just once. Around 0.28% of the sample is taken by the ten largest. Sample: CD4+ or CD8+ T cells sorted from blood, taken in a trial of the OX40 agonist ivuxolimab. Receptors were obtained from an adult with an advanced solid tumor such as melanoma, head and neck, liver or kidney cancer.

V is TRBV10-3 and J is TRBJ2-5, with D possibly matching TRBD1 (7 bases). The DNA end is more similar to TRBJ2-7, so the J call may be wrong. CDR3 length: 15 residues. From germline, CDR1 is ENHRY and CDR2 SYGVKD. Here the CDR3 DNA reads TGTGCCGGCCCAGGGGGACTCTGGACTCTGTACGAGCAGTACTTC. This codes for CAGPGGLWTLYEQYF.

This clone has a handful of counts. This chain links TRBV6-5 with TRBJ1-2; 7 nucleotides match TRBD1. The CDR3 is made up of 15 amino acids. Germline trimming cut 3 bases from V and 2 bases from J; bases unmatched to any gene: 6. Per the germline V gene, CDR1 is MNHEY and CDR2 is SVGAGI. The CDR3 loop reads CASSYSTQGNYGYTF. The CDR3 coding sequence is TGTGCCAGCAGTTATTCGACACAGGGGAACTATGGCTACACCTTC.

V and J are TRBV2 and TRBJ2-7; the D call may be TRBD1 or TRBD2 (6 bases each). Germline V gene lookup returns CDR1 SNHLY and CDR2 FYNNEI. V dropped 7 bases and J dropped 2 bases, with 21 bases sitting between them. This CDR3 is 16 amino acids long. CDR3 sequence (DNA): TGTGCCAGCACCAAGGGGGTCCGGGGGATAGCCTACGAGCAGTACTTC. This translates into CASTKGVRGIAYEQYF.

J is TRBJ1-1 and V is TRBV5-1, with 9 positions matching TRBD1. Germline V gene lookup returns CDR1 SGHRS and CDR2 YFSETQ. The CDR3 contains 15 residues. The trim removed 4 bases at V and 1 base at J, leaving 5 bases unmatched. The CDR3 DNA reads as TGCGCCAGCAGCCCCCAACAGGGGGCGAACACTGAAGCTTTCTTT. Protein: CASSPQQGANTEAFF.

This clone was found many times. The genes are TRBV6-1 and TRBJ1-1; D is perhaps TRBD1 (6 bases). V shed 5 bases and J shed 0 bases, with 13 bases lying between them. This CDR3 spans 15 amino acids. Looked up from germline, CDR1 is MNHNS and CDR2 is SASEGT. In nucleotides, the CDR3 is TGTGCCAGCAGTCGGAGGGGGGCGATGAACACTGAAGCTTTCTTT. It encodes CASSRRGAMNTEAFF.

The chain employs TRBV6-5 and TRBJ1-2, with D uncertain. V was trimmed by 0 bases and J by 7 bases, leaving 9 bases between them. There are 13 residues in the CDR3. Germline V gene lookup returns CDR1 MNHEY and CDR2 SVGAGI. The CDR3 loop is CASSYSREAGYTF. In DNA form, the CDR3 reads TGTGCCAGCAGTTACTCGCGGGAAGCTGGCTACACCTTC.

The chain couples TRBV27 to TRBJ1-6; 9 bases line up with TRBD1. Per germline, CDR1 MNHEY and CDR2 SMNVEV (reference sequence). The CDR3 has 15 residues. The V segment lost 2 bases and the J segment 9 bases; nucleotides outside the gene matches: 5. The DNA for the CDR3 is TGTGCCAGCAGTTTAAGGGGACAGGGAAGTTCACCCCTCCACTTT. It yields the protein CASSLRGQGSSPLHF.

This clone was seen more than once but under ten times. This chain uses TRBV29-1 with TRBJ1-1; D may be TRBD1 (5 bases). V was pared by 0 bases and J by 10 bases, with 12 bases between. Germline-derived CDR1 and CDR2 are SQVTM and ANQGSEA. The CDR3 runs to 12 residues. The CDR3 DNA is TGCAGCGTTGAAGATGTCGTGGGGGGAGCTTTCTTT. This translates into CSVEDVVGGAFF.

The chain joins TRBV7-8 to TRBJ1-2; D may be TRBD1 (6 bases). The germline V gene encodes CDR1 SGHVS and CDR2 FQNEAQ. Trimming took off 6 bases at V and 3 bases at J, with 17 bases between the two ends. The CDR3 is 15 residues long. The CDR3 sequence is CASRSGHPEDYGYTF. In nucleotides, the CDR3 is TGTGCCAGCAGATCGGGACACCCAGAAGACTATGGCTACACCTTC.

This clone occurred once. The V gene is TRBV6-1, the J gene TRBJ2-2; 9 bases map to TRBD1. V lost 6 bases to trimming and J lost 9 bases; unmatched junction nucleotides: 8. Looked up from germline, CDR1 is MNHNS and CDR2 is SASEGT. This CDR3 comprises 14 residues. CDR3 protein: CASSHLGQGRELFF. CDR3 DNA: TGTGCCAGCAGCCACCTGGGACAGGGAAGGGAGCTGTTTTTT.

This rearrangement joins TRBV29-1 to TRBJ1-1; possibly TRBD1 for D (5 bases). The CDR3 consists of 13 residues. The germline V gene encodes CDR1 SQVTM and CDR2 ANQGSEA. The V gene lost 4 bases and the J gene lost 4 bases, with 13 bases spanning the gap. CDR3 DNA sequence: TGCAGCGTTGTAGCAGGGCGGGTCACTGAAGCTTTCTTT. It specifies CSVVAGRVTEAFF. The whole variable domain, filled in from reference TRBV29-1 and TRBJ1-1, reads SAVISQKPSRDICQRGTSLTIQCQVDSQVTMMFWYRQQPGQSLTLIATANQGSEATYESGFVIDKFPISRPNLTFSTLTVSNMSPEDSSIYLCSVVAGRVTEAFFGQGTRLTVV.

The V gene is TRBV5-8, the J gene TRBJ1-1, with 7 positions matching TRBD1. Germline loops: CDR1 SGHTS, CDR2 YDEGEE. V was pared by 7 bases and J by 0 bases, with 6 bases of the junction left unmatched. The CDR3 runs to 14 residues. The CDR3, as DNA: TGTGCCAGCGGCGGACAGGAGCTGAACACTGAAGCTTTCTTT. It is translated as CASGGQELNTEAFF.

The chain couples TRBV9 to TRBJ2-6; the D is unclear. V lost 4 bases to trimming and J lost 3 bases, with 20 bases between them. The CDR3 is made up of 18 amino acids. Germline CDR1 and CDR2: SGDLS and YYNGEE. The CDR3 DNA reads as TGTGCCAGCAGCCAGCTACTTGAGGTTTTGGGTGGGGCCAACGTCCTGACTTTC. Translated: CASSQLLEVLGGANVLTF.

The chain uses TRBV6-5 and TRBJ1-3, with D unresolved. The CDR3 is 16 amino acids. V was trimmed by 2 bases and J by 0 bases, leaving 11 bases between them. Germline CDR1 MNHEY, CDR2 SVGAGI. The CDR3 region is CASSYTSGSSGNTIYF. The DNA of the CDR3 is TGTGCCAGCAGTTACACGTCGGGCAGCTCTGGAAACACCATATATTTT.

V gene TRBV11-2 combines with J gene TRBJ1-6, with D unresolved. V gave up 4 bases and J gave up 3 bases, with 13 bases separating them. The CDR3 extends over 16 amino acids. The V gene's germline CDR1 is SGHAT and CDR2 FQNNGV. In DNA, the CDR3 is TGTGCCAGCAGCTCCCTAGGGAGCCGCTATAATTCACCCCTCCACTTT. Protein product: CASSSLGSRYNSPLHF.

The rearrangement uses TRBV7-2 and TRBJ2-5; D is ambiguous. V was cut by 5 bases and J by 6 bases, with 13 bases left in between. CDR1 and CDR2 (germline): SGHTA, FQGNSA. This CDR3 is 13 amino acids long. CDR3 sequence reads: CASSPDPVQTQYF. The CDR3 DNA sequence: TGTGCCAGCAGCCCGGATCCCGTGCAGACCCAGTACTTC. The full variable domain, its missing parts supplied by reference TRBV7-2 and TRBJ2-5, is GAGVSQSPSNKVTEKGKDVELRCDPISGHTALYWYRQSLGQGLEFLIYFQGNSAPDKSGLPSDRFSAERTGGSVSTLTIQRTQQEDSAVYLCASSPDPVQTQYFGPGTRLLVL.

V usage is TRBV7-2 and J usage is TRBJ1-3, with D unclear. Trimming shortened V by 2 bases and J by 6 bases, and 11 bases separated the two germline ends. Per the germline V gene, CDR1 is SGHTA and CDR2 is FQGNSA. The CDR3 consists of 14 residues. The CDR3 here is CASSLRERENTIYF. The CDR3 DNA reads TGTGCCAGCAGCTTACGTGAGAGAGAAAACACCATATATTTT.

The chain links TRBV5-6 to TRBJ1-2; possibly TRBD1 for D (6 bases). The V end lost 0 bases, the J end lost 4 bases, and 10 bases lay between the germline ends. The CDR3 covers 14 residues. Per germline, CDR1 SGHDT and CDR2 YYEEEE. CDR3 in amino acids: CASSLEDSRYGYTF. CDR3 nucleotide sequence: TGTGCCAGCAGCTTGGAGGACAGCCGCTATGGCTACACCTTC.

This clone was detected once. This rearrangement joins TRBV19 to TRBJ1-4, with D possibly matching TRBD1 (6 bases). Germline V lookup: CDR1 LNHDA, CDR2 SQIVND (reference sequence). This CDR3 is built from 14 residues. Trimming took 8 bases from V and 6 from J, leaving 16 bases between them. This chain's CDR3 is CASGGADGDEKLFF. CDR3 DNA sequence: TGTGCCAGTGGGGGGGCGGACGGTGATGAAAAACTGTTTTTT.

This chain uses TRBV12-2 with TRBJ1-1; the D call TRBD1 from the table was never checked on the DNA. TRBV12-2 is termed a pseudogene. There are 14 residues in the CDR3. CDR3 sequence reads: CASRRYRGCPEAFF. The CDR3 region has the DNA TGTGCAAGTCGCAGATACAGGGGATGTCCTGAAGCTTTCTTT.

The gene calls are TRBV2 and TRBJ2-2; tentatively, D is TRBD1 (6 bases). The CDR3 runs to 13 residues. In germline, CDR1 is SNHLY, CDR2 FYNNEI. V lost 5 bases and J lost 5, with 9 bases in between. This chain's CDR3 is CASSYRDTGELFF. CDR3 in DNA: TGTGCCAGCAGTTACAGGGATACCGGGGAGCTGTTTTTT.